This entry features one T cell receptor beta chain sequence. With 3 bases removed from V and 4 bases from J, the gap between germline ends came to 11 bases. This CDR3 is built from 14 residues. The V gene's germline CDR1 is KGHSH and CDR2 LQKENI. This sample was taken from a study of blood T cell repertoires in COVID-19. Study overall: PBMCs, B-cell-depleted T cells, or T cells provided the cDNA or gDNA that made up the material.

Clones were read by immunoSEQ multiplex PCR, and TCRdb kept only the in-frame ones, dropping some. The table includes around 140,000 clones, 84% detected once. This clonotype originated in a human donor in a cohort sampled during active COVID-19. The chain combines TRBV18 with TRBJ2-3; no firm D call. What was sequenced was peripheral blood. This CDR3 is CASSPLKEADTQYF. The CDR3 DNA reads TGTGCCAGCTCACCTTTGAAAGAGGCAGATACGCAGTATTTT.